This T cell receptor (beta chain) was recorded in a study of relationships among human T cell subsets. About this clonotype itself: What it recognizes is unknown.

TCR alpha and beta CDR3s were amplified from mRNA by semiquantitative ARM-PCR. Exponential amplification used communal superprimers after tagged nested gene-specific primers in ARM-PCR. TCRdb called the multiplex PCR reads again in MiXCR, with one record for every CDR3 protein. This table has roughly 15,000 distinct CDR3 sequences, 62% appearing once. Per the germline V gene, CDR1 is SGHDN and CDR2 is FVKESK. This CDR3 has 14 amino acids. V lost 2 bases and J lost 1, with 6 bases in between. Magnetic beads coated with subset-specific antibodies isolated the T cell subsets. Study-wide findings and caveats: Many CDR3s were shared across Th1, Th2 and regulatory subsets. Bead-based sorting did not rule out CD4+CD8+ double-positive cells.

The source material was total T cells sorted from blood. This receptor was obtained from a man aged 35-49 years in good health. The rearrangement links TRBV14 to TRBJ2-1; D gene ambiguous. DNA of the CDR3: TGTGCCAGCAGCCAAAGGAGTTCCTACAATGAGCAGTTCTTC. This sequence encodes CASSQRSSYNEQFF.